This passage covers 10 T cell receptor beta chains from one sample sequenced in a study of T cell repertoires in cytomegalovirus infection. TCRdb re-called the reads with MiXCR, one entry per CDR3 protein. The table has 290,000 or so distinct CDR3 sequences, 8% to 10% seen once; the top ten hold approximately 2.3%. Sequencing was done on a sample of PBMCs. Receptor source: a human donor in good health (CMV status not recorded). Some clones in this sample may be carry-over from other donors' samples.

This clonotype was counted many times. The gene calls are TRBV7-9 and TRBJ2-1; TRBD2 agrees at 9 bases. Unmatched junction bases numbered 7, after V lost 6 bases and J lost 1 base. The CDR3 length is 16 residues. Looked up from germline, CDR1 is SEHNR and CDR2 is FQNEAQ (reference sequence). Written as DNA, the CDR3 is TGTGCCAGCAGTGACTCTAGCGGGGAATCCTACAATGAGCAGTTCTTC. The encoded protein is CASSDSSGESYNEQFF.

This chain uses TRBV6-5 with TRBJ2-7, with 9 bases aligning to TRBD1. The CDR3 sequence is 14 residues long. J was trimmed by 4 bases and V by 4 bases; bases with no gene match: 5. CDR1 and CDR2 from the germline V gene are MNHEY and SVGAGI. The CDR3 spells CASSSRDREYEQYV. In nucleotides, the CDR3 is TGTGCCAGCAGTTCCCGGGACAGGGAGTACGAGCAGTACGTC.

The J gene is TRBJ2-7, the V gene TRBV5-1; the D is unclear. CDR1 and CDR2 from the germline V gene are SGHRS and YFSETQ. V was clipped by 4 bases and J by 0 bases, with 11 bases between them. The CDR3 contains 14 residues. CDR3 DNA sequence: TGCGCCAGCAGCGGTGGGTTGCCCTCCTACGAGCAGTACGTC. It codes for CASSGGLPSYEQYV.

This clonotype was seen a few times. The chain carries TRBV20-1 and TRBJ2-5; 10 bases fit TRBD2. Germline V gene lookup returns CDR1 DFQATT and CDR2 SNEGSKA (reference sequence). The junction had 11 bases not matched to a gene; V was cut back by 8 bases and J by 2 bases. CDR3 length equals 15 residues. DNA of the CDR3: TGCAGTCGCGTAGCGGGGGGAGGGCCACAAGAGACCCAGTACTTC. Its protein product is CSRVAGGGPQETQYF.

This clonotype was observed a few times. The rearrangement links TRBV20-1 to TRBJ2-1, with 10 nucleotides matching TRBD2. The CDR3 covers 17 residues. Germline-derived CDR1 and CDR2 are DFQATT and SNEGSKA (reference sequence). Trimming cost V 3 bases and J 6 bases; bases outside gene matches: 14. This CDR3 reads CSASLPSGGIQRNEQFF. CDR3 nucleotide sequence: TGCAGTGCTAGTCTTCCTAGCGGGGGTATACAGCGCAATGAGCAGTTCTTC.

The V call is TRBV28, the J call TRBJ1-6, with TRBD1 matching 7 bases. The CDR3 totals 16 residues. V shed 6 bases, J shed 8 bases, and the junction held 13 bases outside the gene matches. Germline V CDR1 and CDR2: MDHEN, SYDVKM. The CDR3 spells CASSLYSGTVHSPLHF. DNA of the CDR3: TGTGCCAGCAGCCTCTATTCCGGGACAGTTCATTCACCCCTCCACTTT.

This clonotype showed up many times. V gene TRBV20-1 combines with J gene TRBJ2-5; 7 bases align to TRBD1. The CDR3 contains 12 residues. J gave up 7 bases and V 6 bases, and 8 bases lay outside the gene matches. Germline V gene data show CDR1 as DFQATT and CDR2 as SNEGSKA (reference sequence). In nucleotides, the CDR3 is TGCAGTGCAGGGGGCAGCCAGGGGACCCAGTACTTC. Protein: CSAGGSQGTQYF.

The V and J genes are TRBV5-1 and TRBJ1-5, with D maybe TRBD1 (5 bases). Germline V lookup: CDR1 SGHRS, CDR2 YFSETQ. The V and J ends lost 0 bases and 3 bases respectively, with 10 bases between them. The CDR3 is made up of 15 amino acids. The CDR3 reads CASSLGRGDNQPQHF. DNA for the CDR3: TGCGCCAGCAGCTTGGGCCGGGGGGACAATCAGCCCCAGCATTTT.

The chain links TRBV12-3 or TRBV12-4 to TRBJ2-5; tentative D call: TRBD2 (7 bases). The CDR3 loop spans 16 amino acids. Trimming shortened V by 5 bases and J by 5 bases, and 21 bases separated the two germline ends. The CDR3: CASSPWGGPRVETQYF. DNA of the CDR3: TGTGCCAGCAGTCCCTGGGGGGGGCCAAGGGTGGAGACCCAGTACTTC.

The chain links TRBV14 to TRBJ2-5, with unresolved D. Trimming removed 2 bases at V and 3 bases at J, with 7 bases between. The CDR3 contains 13 residues. Germline assignment: CDR1 SGHDN and CDR2 FVKESK. CDR3 protein: CASSQWKKETQYF. The CDR3 coding sequence is TGTGCCAGCAGCCAATGGAAAAAAGAGACCCAGTACTTC.